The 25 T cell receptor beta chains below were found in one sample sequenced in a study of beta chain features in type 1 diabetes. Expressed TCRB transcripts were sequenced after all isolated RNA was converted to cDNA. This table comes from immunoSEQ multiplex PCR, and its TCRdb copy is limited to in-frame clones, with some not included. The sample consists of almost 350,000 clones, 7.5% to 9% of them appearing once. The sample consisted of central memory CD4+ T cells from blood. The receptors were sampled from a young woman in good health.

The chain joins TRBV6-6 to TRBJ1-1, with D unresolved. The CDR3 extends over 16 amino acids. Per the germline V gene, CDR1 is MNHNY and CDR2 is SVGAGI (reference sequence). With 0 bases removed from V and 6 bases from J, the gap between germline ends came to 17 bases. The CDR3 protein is CASSYSPPGYLPEAFF. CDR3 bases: TGTGCCAGCAGTTACTCCCCCCCGGGGTATCTACCTGAAGCTTTCTTT.

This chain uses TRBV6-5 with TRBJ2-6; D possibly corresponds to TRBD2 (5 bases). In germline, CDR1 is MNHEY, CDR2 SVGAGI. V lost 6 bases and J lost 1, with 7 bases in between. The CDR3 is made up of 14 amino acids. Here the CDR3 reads CASSLASGANVLTF. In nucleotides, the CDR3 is TGTGCCAGCAGCCTAGCTTCTGGGGCCAACGTCCTGACTTTC.

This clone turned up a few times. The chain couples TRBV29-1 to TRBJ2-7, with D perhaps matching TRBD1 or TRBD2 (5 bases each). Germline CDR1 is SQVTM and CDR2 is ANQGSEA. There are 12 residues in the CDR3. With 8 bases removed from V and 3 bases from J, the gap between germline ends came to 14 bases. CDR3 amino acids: CSRPGAYYEQYF. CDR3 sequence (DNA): TGCAGCCGCCCCGGGGCCTACTACGAGCAGTACTTC.

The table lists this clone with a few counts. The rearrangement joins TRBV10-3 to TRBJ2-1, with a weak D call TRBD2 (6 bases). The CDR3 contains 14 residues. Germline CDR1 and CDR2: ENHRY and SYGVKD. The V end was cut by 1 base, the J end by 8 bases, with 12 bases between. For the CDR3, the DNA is TGTGCCATCAGTGAGTTGGAGGGTTGGGATGAGCAGTTCTTC. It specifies CAISELEGWDEQFF.

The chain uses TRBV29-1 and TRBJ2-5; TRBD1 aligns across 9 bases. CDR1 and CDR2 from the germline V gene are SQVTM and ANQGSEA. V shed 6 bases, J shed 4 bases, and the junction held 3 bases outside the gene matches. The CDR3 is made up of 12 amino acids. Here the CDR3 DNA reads TGCAGCGTACACAGGGGGCTAGAGACCCAGTACTTC. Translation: CSVHRGLETQYF. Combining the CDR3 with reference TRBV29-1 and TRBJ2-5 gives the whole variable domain SAVISQKPSRDICQRGTSLTIQCQVDSQVTMMFWYRQQPGQSLTLIATANQGSEATYESGFVIDKFPISRPNLTFSTLTVSNMSPEDSSIYLCSVHRGLETQYFGPGTRLLVL.

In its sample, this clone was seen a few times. The CDR3 coding sequence is TGTGCCAGTAGTATACAACCGGGACTAGCGGGAGGACGCGAGACCCAGTACTTC. It translates to CASSIQPGLAGGRETQYF. The V and J genes are TRBV19 and TRBJ2-5; 15 bases agree with TRBD2. The CDR3 contains 18 residues. Germline V gene sequence: CDR1 LNHDA, CDR2 SQIVND (reference sequence). Trimming cost V 2 bases and J 5 bases; bases outside gene matches: 9.

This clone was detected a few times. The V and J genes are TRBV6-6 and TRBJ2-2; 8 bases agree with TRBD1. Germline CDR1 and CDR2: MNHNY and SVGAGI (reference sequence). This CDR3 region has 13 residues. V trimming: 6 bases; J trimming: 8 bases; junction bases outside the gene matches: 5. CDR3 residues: CASSKTGVGELFF. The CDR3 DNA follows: TGTGCCAGCAGCAAGACAGGGGTTGGGGAGCTGTTTTTT.

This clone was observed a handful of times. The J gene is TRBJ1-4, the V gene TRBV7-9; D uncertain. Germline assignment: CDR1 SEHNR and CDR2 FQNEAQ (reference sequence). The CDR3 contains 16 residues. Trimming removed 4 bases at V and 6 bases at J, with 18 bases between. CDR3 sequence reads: CASSSPGRARDEKLFF. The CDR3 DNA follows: TGTGCCAGCAGCTCCCCGGGGAGGGCTCGGGATGAAAAACTGTTTTTT.

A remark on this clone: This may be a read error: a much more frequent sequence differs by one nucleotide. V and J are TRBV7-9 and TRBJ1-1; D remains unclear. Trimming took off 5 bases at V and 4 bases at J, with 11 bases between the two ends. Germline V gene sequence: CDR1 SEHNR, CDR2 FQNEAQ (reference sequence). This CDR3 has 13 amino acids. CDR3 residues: CASSQQTVTEAFF. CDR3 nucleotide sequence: TGTGCCAGCAGCCAACAGACGGTCACTGAAGCTTTCTTT. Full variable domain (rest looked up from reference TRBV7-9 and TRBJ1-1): DTGVSQNPRHKITKRGQNVTFRCDPISEHNRLYWYRQTLGQGPEFLTYFQNEAQLEKSRLLSDRFSAERPKGSFSTLEIQRTEQGDSAMYLCASSQQTVTEAFFGQGTRLTVV.

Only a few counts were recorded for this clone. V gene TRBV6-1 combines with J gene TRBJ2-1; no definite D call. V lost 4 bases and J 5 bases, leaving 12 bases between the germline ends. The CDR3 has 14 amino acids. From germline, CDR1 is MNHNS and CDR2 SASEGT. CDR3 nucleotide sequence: TGTGCCAGCAGTGGCTACTATAGAGACAATGAGCAGTTCTTC. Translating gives CASSGYYRDNEQFF.

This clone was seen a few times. The CDR3 DNA sequence: TGCGCCAGCAGCCAAGTTACCGCCGGGTCGCGGGAGCTGTTTTTT. Its translation is CASSQVTAGSRELFF. V is TRBV4-3 and J is TRBJ2-2, with no clear D. The CDR3 is 15 amino acids. Germline-derived CDR1 and CDR2 are LGHNA and YSLEER. The germline V and J ends were trimmed by 1 base and 9 bases, with 15 bases remaining between them.

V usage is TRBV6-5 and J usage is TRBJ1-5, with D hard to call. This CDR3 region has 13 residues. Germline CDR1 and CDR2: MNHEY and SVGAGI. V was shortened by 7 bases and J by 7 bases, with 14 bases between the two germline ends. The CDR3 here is CASNGLSGQPQHF. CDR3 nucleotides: TGTGCCAGCAATGGGCTTTCAGGCCAGCCCCAGCATTTT.

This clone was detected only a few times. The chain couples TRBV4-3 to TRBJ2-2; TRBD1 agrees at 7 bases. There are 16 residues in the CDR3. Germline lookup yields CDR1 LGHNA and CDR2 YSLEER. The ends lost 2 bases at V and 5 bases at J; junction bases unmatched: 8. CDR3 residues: CASSQSGTAKTGELFF. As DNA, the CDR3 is TGCGCCAGCAGCCAATCGGGGACAGCTAAGACCGGGGAGCTGTTTTTT.

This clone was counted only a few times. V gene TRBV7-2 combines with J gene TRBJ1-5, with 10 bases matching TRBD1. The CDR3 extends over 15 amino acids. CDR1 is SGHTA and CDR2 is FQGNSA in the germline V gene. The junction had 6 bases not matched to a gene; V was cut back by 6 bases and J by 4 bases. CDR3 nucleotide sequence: TGTGCCAGCAGTCTGGGACAGGGGTCGAATCAGCCCCAGCATTTT. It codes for CASSLGQGSNQPQHF.

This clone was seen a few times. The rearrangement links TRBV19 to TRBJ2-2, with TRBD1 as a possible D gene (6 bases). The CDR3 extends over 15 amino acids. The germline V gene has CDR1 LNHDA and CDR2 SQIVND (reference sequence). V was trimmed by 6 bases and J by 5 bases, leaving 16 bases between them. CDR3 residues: CASRPTGMETGELFF. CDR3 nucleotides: TGTGCCAGTAGGCCTACAGGGATGGAGACCGGGGAGCTGTTTTTT.

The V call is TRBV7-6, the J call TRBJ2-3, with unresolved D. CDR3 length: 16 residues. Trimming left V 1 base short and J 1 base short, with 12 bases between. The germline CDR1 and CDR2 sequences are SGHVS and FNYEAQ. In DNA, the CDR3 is TGTGCCAGCAGCTTAGAAGGGCGCATGGGCACAGATACGCAGTATTTT. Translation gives CASSLEGRMGTDTQYF. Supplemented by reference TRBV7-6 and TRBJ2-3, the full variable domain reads GAGVSQSPRYKVTKRGQDVALRCDPISGHVSLYWYRQALGQGPEFLTYFNYEAQQDKSGLPNDRFSAERPEGSISTLTIQRTEQRDSAMYRCASSLEGRMGTDTQYFGPGTRLTVL.

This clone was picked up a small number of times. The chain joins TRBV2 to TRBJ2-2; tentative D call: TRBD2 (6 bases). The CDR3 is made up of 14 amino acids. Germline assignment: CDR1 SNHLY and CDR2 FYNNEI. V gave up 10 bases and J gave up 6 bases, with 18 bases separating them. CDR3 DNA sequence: TGTGCCACCTCAGGCGGCGGAGGGTCCGGGGAGCTGTTTTTT. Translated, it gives CATSGGGGSGELFF.

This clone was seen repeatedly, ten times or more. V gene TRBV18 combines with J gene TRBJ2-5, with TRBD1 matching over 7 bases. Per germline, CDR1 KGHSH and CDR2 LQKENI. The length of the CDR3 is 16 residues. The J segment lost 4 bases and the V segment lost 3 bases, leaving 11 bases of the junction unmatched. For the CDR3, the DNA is TGTGCCAGCTCACCCACACCACAGGGGAGTGGAGAGACCCAGTACTTC. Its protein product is CASSPTPQGSGETQYF.

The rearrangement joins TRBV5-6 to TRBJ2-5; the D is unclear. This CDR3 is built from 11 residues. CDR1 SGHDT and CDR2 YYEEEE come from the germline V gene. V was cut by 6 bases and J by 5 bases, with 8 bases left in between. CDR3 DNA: TGTGCCAGCAACTATCTCGAGACCCAGTACTTC. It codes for CASNYLETQYF.

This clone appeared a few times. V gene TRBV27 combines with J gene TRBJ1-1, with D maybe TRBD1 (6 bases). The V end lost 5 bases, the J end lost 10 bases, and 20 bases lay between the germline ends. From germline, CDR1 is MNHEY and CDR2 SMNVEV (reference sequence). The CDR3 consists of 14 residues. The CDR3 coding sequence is TGTGCCAGCAGTCCGTCGGACAGTTCGAAACTAGCTTTCTTT. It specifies CASSPSDSSKLAFF.

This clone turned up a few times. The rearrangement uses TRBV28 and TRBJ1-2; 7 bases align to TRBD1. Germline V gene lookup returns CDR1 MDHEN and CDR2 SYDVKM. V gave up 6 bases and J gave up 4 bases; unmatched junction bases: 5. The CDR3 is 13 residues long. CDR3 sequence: CASRTGRFYGYTF. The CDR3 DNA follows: TGTGCCAGCAGGACAGGGCGATTCTATGGCTACACCTTC.

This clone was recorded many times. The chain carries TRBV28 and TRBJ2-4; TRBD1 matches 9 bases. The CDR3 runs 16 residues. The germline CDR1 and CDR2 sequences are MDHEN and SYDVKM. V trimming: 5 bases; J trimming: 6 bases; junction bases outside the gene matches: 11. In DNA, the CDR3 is TGTGCCAGCAGTCTCCCCGGGACAGGGTCCTCAAACATTCAGTACTTC. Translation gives CASSLPGTGSSNIQYF.

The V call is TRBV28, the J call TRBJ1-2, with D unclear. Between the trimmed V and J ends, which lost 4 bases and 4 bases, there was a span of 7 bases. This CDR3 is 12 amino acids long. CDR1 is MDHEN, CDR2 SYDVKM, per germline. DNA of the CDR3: TGTGCCAGCAGTTCTCTAGTCTATGGCTACACCTTC. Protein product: CASSSLVYGYTF.

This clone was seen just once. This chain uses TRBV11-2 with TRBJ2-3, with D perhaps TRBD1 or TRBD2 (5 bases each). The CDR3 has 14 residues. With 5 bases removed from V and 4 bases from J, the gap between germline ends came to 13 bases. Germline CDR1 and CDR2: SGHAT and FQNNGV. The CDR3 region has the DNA TGTGCCAGCAGCCGGACTCAAGGGGCAGATACGCAGTATTTT. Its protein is CASSRTQGADTQYF. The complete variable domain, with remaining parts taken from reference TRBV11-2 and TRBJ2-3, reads EAGVAQSPRYKIIEKRQSVAFWCNPISGHATLYWYQQILGQGPKLLIQFQNNGVVDDSQLPKDRFSAERLKGVDSTLKIQPAKLEDSAVYLCASSRTQGADTQYFGPGTRLTVL.

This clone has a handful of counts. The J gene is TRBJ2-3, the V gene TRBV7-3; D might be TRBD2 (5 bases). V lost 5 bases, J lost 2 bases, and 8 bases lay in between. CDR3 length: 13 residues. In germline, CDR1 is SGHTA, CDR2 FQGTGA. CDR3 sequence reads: CASSVDYTDTQYF. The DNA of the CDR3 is TGTGCCAGCAGCGTAGACTACACAGATACGCAGTATTTT.